This TCR beta chain was sequenced during a study of HIV-infected patients and healthy controls. Germline assignment: CDR1 LGHDT and CDR2 YNNKEL (reference sequence). V was trimmed by 1 base and J by 3 bases, leaving 13 bases between them. The CDR3 sequence is 15 residues long. TCRdb reanalysed the 5' RACE reads using MiXCR and keeps one entry per CDR3 protein. Of 55,000 to 70,000 distinct CDR3 sequences listed, roughly a fifth are singletons. This clonotype has a count of ten or more. The origin of this receptor is a human donor in good health. The chain links TRBV3-1 to TRBJ2-7; D gene unclear. The sequencing sample was made of CD4+ T cells from blood. The CDR3 nucleotides read TGTGCCAGCAGCCAAGGAGTGTACGGCTACTACGAGCAGTACTTC. It encodes CASSQGVYGYYEQYF.